The 12 T cell receptor beta chains presented below share a single source sample, sequenced in a study of post-analysis software for immune sequencing data. TCR beta cDNA libraries included unique molecular identifiers. TCRdb analysed the PCR reads with MiXCR anew, one entry per CDR3 protein. The sample has roughly 400,000 distinct CDR3 sequences, approximately 38% seen once. These receptors have no identified antigens. The study's findings and limits: Elevated frequency relative to controls characterized four or five TRBV segments in patients, TRBV5-6, TRBV5-1 and TRBV20-1 among them.

Sequencing was performed on blood. The receptors derive from a girl under 10 years old with multiple sclerosis.

The chain joins TRBV24-1 to TRBJ2-3; D remains ambiguous. Germline loops: CDR1 KGHDR, CDR2 SFDVKD. V lost 6 bases and J lost 3, with 9 bases in between. This CDR3 is 13 amino acids long. The CDR3 sequence is CATSIAYTDTQYF. In DNA form, the CDR3 reads TGTGCCACCAGTATTGCCTATACAGATACGCAGTATTTT.

This chain joins TRBV4-1 and TRBJ1-5; 8 positions match TRBD1. V shed 0 bases and J 5 bases; nucleotides not matched to a gene: 6. This CDR3 contains 16 residues. Germline V gene data show CDR1 as MGHRA and CDR2 as YSYEKL. Here the CDR3 DNA reads TGCGCCAGCAGCCAAGATGCCGGACAGGGATATCAGCCCCAGCATTTT. Translated: CASSQDAGQGYQPQHF.

The chain couples TRBV29-1 to TRBJ1-1; possibly TRBD1 for D (5 bases). V lost 6 bases and J 3 bases, leaving 11 bases between the germline ends. The CDR3 extends over 12 amino acids. The germline CDR1 and CDR2 sequences are SQVTM and ANQGSEA. CDR3 bases: TGCAGCGTCCGGACATCGGACACTGAAGCTTTCTTT. Its protein is CSVRTSDTEAFF.

In its sample, this clonotype was seen a few times. The V call is TRBV6-1, the J call TRBJ2-1; 8 nucleotides line up with TRBD1. The CDR3 is 13 amino acids. V was clipped by 5 bases and J by 6 bases; unmatched bases: 3. Per germline, CDR1 MNHNS and CDR2 SASEGT. CDR3 in amino acids: CASSNTGGNEQFF. CDR3 in DNA: TGTGCCAGCAGTAATACAGGGGGCAATGAGCAGTTCTTC.

In its sample, this clonotype was seen a few times. The V call is TRBV7-2, the J call TRBJ2-3; D unclear. Germline-derived CDR1 and CDR2 are SGHTA and FQGNSA. The CDR3 extends over 14 amino acids. Trimming stripped 4 bases from V and 6 bases from J, with 14 bases between. CDR3 protein: CASSSPLRRDTQYF. The CDR3 DNA reads as TGTGCCAGCAGCTCACCTCTAAGGCGGGATACGCAGTATTTT.

The genes are TRBV10-3 and TRBJ2-7; 9 bases map to TRBD2. CDR1 is ENHRY, CDR2 SYGVKD, per germline. The CDR3 spans 16 residues. The V segment lost 4 bases and the J segment 0 bases; nucleotides outside the gene matches: 7. The CDR3 DNA follows: TGTGCCATCAGTGGGGCTAGCGGGGCTAGCTCCTACGAGCAGTACTTC. Translated, it gives CAISGASGASSYEQYF.

V and J are TRBV12-3 or TRBV12-4 and TRBJ2-1, with 9 bases fitting TRBD2. V dropped 3 bases and J dropped 7; count of bases not matched to a gene: 7. CDR3 size: 15 residues. DNA of the CDR3: TGTGCCAGCAGTTTCGGGTCTAGCGGGGATAATGAGCAGTTCTTC. Translated: CASSFGSSGDNEQFF.

The V gene is TRBV4-1, the J gene TRBJ1-1, with TRBD1 matching 9 bases. The trim removed 1 base at V and 3 bases at J, leaving 3 bases unmatched. The CDR3 is made up of 15 amino acids. CDR1 is MGHRA, CDR2 YSYEKL, per germline. CDR3 loop: CASSQVGTGHTEAFF. In DNA, the CDR3 is TGCGCCAGCAGCCAAGTAGGGACAGGGCACACTGAAGCTTTCTTT.

This clonotype was recorded many times. The chain is built from TRBV6-7 and TRBJ2-5; TRBD1 aligns across 11 bases. TRBV6-7 has ORF status, its function being uncertain. The V and J ends lost 7 bases and 11 bases, in that order; junction bases with no gene match: 15. The CDR3 spans 15 residues. The CDR3 protein is CASTKQGQGDLPQYF. CDR3 in DNA: TGTGCCAGCACCAAGCAGGGACAGGGGGATCTACCGCAGTACTTC.

CDR3 amino acids: CASSFVSGANYGYTF. The CDR3 nucleotides read TGCGCCAGCAGCTTCGTGTCAGGGGCAAACTATGGCTACACCTTC. The V gene is TRBV5-1, the J gene TRBJ1-2; a possible D gene is TRBD1 (6 bases). The CDR3 is made up of 15 amino acids. Germline CDR1 is SGHRS and CDR2 is YFSETQ. Between the trimmed V and J ends, which lost 2 bases and 2 bases, there was a span of 13 bases.

As DNA, the CDR3 is TGCAGCGTTGAGACAGGGAGTGGTACGCAGTATTTT. It encodes CSVETGSGTQYF. The chain uses TRBV29-1 and TRBJ2-3; 7 bases match TRBD1. The trim removed 3 bases at V and 8 bases at J, leaving 5 bases unmatched. The CDR3 extends over 12 amino acids. Germline V gene lookup returns CDR1 SQVTM and CDR2 ANQGSEA.

The gene calls are TRBV4-1 and TRBJ2-3; D may match TRBD1 or TRBD2 (5 bases each). This CDR3 contains 16 residues. V dropped 0 bases and J dropped 2 bases, with 12 bases sitting between them. The germline V gene has CDR1 MGHRA and CDR2 YSYEKL. Here the CDR3 DNA reads TGCGCCAGCAGCCAAGAGGAGAGGGGCTTCACAGATACGCAGTATTTT. Its protein product is CASSQEERGFTDTQYF.